These T cell receptor beta chains were read from a single sample in a study of shared clonotypes between healthy human individuals. The repertoire was sequenced with immunoSEQ multiplex PCR; TCRdb's copy has only in-frame clones and lacks some. The sample holds some 700,000 clones, about 90% seen once. Sequencing input: memory CD8+ T cells from PBMCs. All receptors derive from a man between 18 and 35 years old in good health. Some clones in this sample may be carry-over from other donors' samples. CDR3s include the opening cysteine and the closing phenylalanine or tryptophan.

v_gene: TRBV29-1; CDR3aa: CSVVRGEQFF
v_gene: TRBV27; CDR3aa: CASSWARGIYEQYF
v_gene: TRBV14; CDR3aa: CASSQDGVYEQYF
v_gene: TRBV7-2; CDR3aa: CASSLVPDTSFEQYF
v_gene: TRBV6-1; CDR3aa: CASREGLAGYEQYF
v_gene: TRBV15; CDR3aa: CATSREIDTAYEQYF
v_gene: TRBV2; CDR3aa: CASRGTSGNYNEQFF
v_gene: TRBV19; CDR3aa: CAIRGGARGDTQYF
v_gene: TRBV11-2; CDR3aa: CASSEELSSTDTQYF
v_gene: TRBV27; CDR3aa: CASSLPSTSGRPYNEQFF
v_gene: TRBV13; CDR3aa: CASSNTGGDEQYF
v_gene: TRBV5-6; CDR3aa: CASSHYLVIAGVNEQFF
v_gene: TRBV5-1; CDR3aa: CASSLAERREMNTEAFF
v_gene: TRBV5-5; CDR3aa: CASSLPGQGDTEAFF
v_gene: TRBV5-6; CDR3aa: CASSTGRGNEQFF
v_gene: TRBV27; CDR3aa: CASTSTGGGSEAFF
v_gene: TRBV25-1; CDR3aa: CASRAWGQKYEQYF
v_gene: TRBV28; CDR3aa: CASSFFMGVGEQYF
v_gene: TRBV9; CDR3aa: CASSVAISGAYTEAFF
v_gene: TRBV2; CDR3aa: CASSETGTGRLVEYF
v_gene: TRBV7-6; CDR3aa: CASSLRVGQLNEQFF
v_gene: TRBV6-1; CDR3aa: CASSESGAHGNEQFF
v_gene: TRBV4-1; CDR3aa: CASSRTGNEKLFF
v_gene: TRBV14; CDR3aa: CASSQGFGLAGPDLAKNIQYF
v_gene: TRBV5-8; CDR3aa: CASSLQPQHF
v_gene: TRBV29-1; CDR3aa: CSVPLRGQGSEAFF
v_gene: TRBV5-1; CDR3aa: CASSLDAGQGSSYGYTF
v_gene: TRBV4-3; CDR3aa: CASSHQDRGVFNEQYF
v_gene: TRBV5-6; CDR3aa: CASSPIISGTIGELFF